Listed here are 23 T cell receptor beta chains from one sample, sequenced in a study of blood T cell repertoires in COVID-19. Sequencing used immunoSEQ multiplex PCR; TCRdb keeps in-frame clones, though not all of them. The sample yields tens of thousands of clones, approximately 85% seen once. Source material: peripheral blood. These receptors all stem from a man aged 50 to 59 with COVID-19, enrolled during active disease.

The chain links TRBV6-6 to TRBJ2-5; TRBD2 agrees at 14 bases. The V gene end was trimmed by 6 bases and the J gene end by 9 bases; junction bases not matched to a gene: 6. Germline assignment: CDR1 MNHNY and CDR2 SVGAGI (reference sequence). This CDR3 is 14 amino acids long. The CDR3 region has the DNA TGTGCCAGCAGCCGACTAGCGGGAGGGTCGGCCCAGTACTTC. This gives the protein CASSRLAGGSAQYF.

The CDR3: CASSYFPGQSFDEQFF. The CDR3 coding sequence is TGTGCCAGCAGTTACTTCCCGGGACAGTCTTTCGATGAGCAGTTCTTC. This chain uses TRBV6-5 with TRBJ2-1; 7 bases line up with TRBD1. J lost 8 bases, V lost 1 base, and 11 bases had no gene match. The CDR3 runs 16 residues. From germline, CDR1 is MNHEY and CDR2 SVGAGI.

This clone was detected only a few times. The rearrangement joins TRBV6-2 or TRBV6-3 to TRBJ2-3; D remains unclear. V lost 0 bases and J 4 bases, leaving 14 bases between the germline ends. CDR1 is MNHEY and CDR2 is SVGEGT in the germline V gene. The CDR3 has 16 residues. This CDR3 reads CASSYSAGLGADTQYF. As DNA, the CDR3 is TGTGCCAGCAGTTACTCTGCAGGTCTCGGTGCAGATACGCAGTATTTT.

The rearrangement links TRBV25-1 to TRBJ2-7; 8 nucleotides agree with TRBD1. The J segment lost 5 bases and the V segment lost 5 bases, leaving 2 bases of the junction unmatched. Germline assignment: CDR1 MGHDK and CDR2 SYGVNS. The CDR3 runs 12 residues. This CDR3 reads CASSRQGNEQYF. CDR3 DNA sequence: TGTGCCAGCAGTAGACAGGGGAACGAGCAGTACTTC.

The V call is TRBV6-2 or TRBV6-3, the J call TRBJ1-1; 11 bases match TRBD1. CDR3 length equals 12 residues. The junction had 4 bases not matched to a gene; V was cut back by 6 bases and J by 10 bases. Germline V gene sequence: CDR1 MNHEY, CDR2 SVGEGT. DNA of the CDR3: TGTGCCAGCAGCGAGGACAGGGGGCGAGCTTTCTTT. It codes for CASSEDRGRAFF.

The chain uses TRBV10-3 and TRBJ2-5; TRBD2 might be the D (6 bases). The CDR3 length is 13 residues. Germline CDR1 is ENHRY and CDR2 is SYGVKD. V gave up 5 bases and J gave up 5 bases, with 12 bases separating them. This CDR3 is CAISLGTSETQYF. CDR3 nucleotide sequence: TGTGCCATCAGTCTCGGGACTTCGGAGACCCAGTACTTC.

This clone was seen more than once but under ten times. The chain combines TRBV5-5 with TRBJ2-1; 8 bases map to TRBD2. From germline, CDR1 is SGHKS and CDR2 YYEKEE (reference sequence). Trimming removed 5 bases from V and 4 bases from J; junction bases left unmatched: 11. The CDR3 is 16 residues long. CDR3 DNA: TGTGCCAGCAGGGTGCTTAGCGGGACGGGGTACAATGAGCAGTTCTTC. Its translation: CASRVLSGTGYNEQFF.

CDR3 DNA sequence: TGTGCCACCGCGGAGAGGGCTCGAGATACGCAGTATTTT. Its protein product is CATAERARDTQYF. The gene calls are TRBV24-1 and TRBJ2-3, with TRBD2 as a possible D gene (5 bases). Germline CDR1 KGHDR, CDR2 SFDVKD. The V and J ends lost 9 bases and 5 bases respectively, with 14 bases between them. The CDR3 extends over 13 amino acids.

This clone occurred once. V usage is TRBV5-8 and J usage is TRBJ1-2; 8 bases map to TRBD1. The junction had 2 bases not matched to a gene; V was cut back by 4 bases and J by 3 bases. The CDR3 totals 13 residues. Germline values: CDR1 SGHTS, CDR2 YDEGEE. The CDR3 DNA reads as TGTGCCAGCAGCGAGACAGGGGACTATGGCTACACCTTC. Translation: CASSETGDYGYTF. Looking up the rest from reference TRBV5-8 and TRBJ1-2 gives the full variable domain: EAGVTQSPTHLIKTRGQQATLRCSPISGHTSVYWYQQALGLGLQFLLWYDEGEERNRGNFPPRFSGRQFPNYSSELNVNALELEDSALYLCASSETGDYGYTFGSGTRLTVV.

V usage is TRBV6-5 and J usage is TRBJ1-2, with D possibly matching TRBD1 (6 bases). V lost 5 bases to trimming and J lost 4 bases, with 14 bases between them. The CDR3 runs to 14 residues. CDR1 and CDR2 from the germline V gene are MNHEY and SVGAGI. This CDR3 reads CASSLSQGAYGYTF. The CDR3 DNA sequence: TGTGCCAGCAGTCTCTCACAGGGCGCCTATGGCTACACCTTC.

The gene calls are TRBV30 and TRBJ1-3, with D hard to call. In germline, CDR1 is GTSNPN, CDR2 SVGIG (reference sequence). V was pared by 0 bases and J by 4 bases, with 4 bases between. The CDR3 totals 12 residues. The CDR3 loop reads CAWSVLGNTIYF. For the CDR3, the DNA is TGTGCCTGGAGTGTATTAGGAAACACCATATATTTT.

This sequence joins TRBV5-1 and TRBJ2-3; 7 bases match TRBD2. V dropped 7 bases and J dropped 8; count of bases not matched to a gene: 10. The CDR3 sequence is 13 residues long. Germline CDR1 and CDR2: SGHRS and YFSETQ. CDR3 sequence (DNA): TGCGCCAGCGGCCCATCGGGGGAGGGTACGCAGTATTTT. Its translation is CASGPSGEGTQYF.

The chain links TRBV28 to TRBJ1-5; D gene uncertain. Per germline, CDR1 MDHEN and CDR2 SYDVKM. V shed 4 bases and J shed 6 bases, with 13 bases lying between them. The CDR3 runs to 14 residues. The CDR3 DNA is TGTGCCAGCAGTTCCCGTTGGGAGATTCAGCCCCAGCATTTT. It codes for CASSSRWEIQPQHF.

The chain joins TRBV2 to TRBJ2-1; 10 bases map to TRBD1. V lost 6 bases to trimming and J lost 7 bases; unmatched junction nucleotides: 9. This CDR3 region has 15 residues. In germline, CDR1 is SNHLY, CDR2 FYNNEI. Here the CDR3 reads CASSQDRGRRNEQFF. The CDR3 DNA follows: TGTGCCAGCAGCCAAGACAGGGGGCGCCGAAATGAGCAGTTCTTC.

The chain couples TRBV7-3 to TRBJ2-2, with unresolved D. V was pared by 4 bases and J by 5 bases, with 5 bases between. Germline-derived CDR1 and CDR2 are SGHTA and FQGTGA. The CDR3 sequence is 12 residues long. Written as DNA, the CDR3 is TGTGCCAGCAGCTCCTCGACCGGGGAGCTGTTTTTT. This gives the protein CASSSSTGELFF.

V usage is TRBV3-1 (or the pseudogene TRBV3-2) and J usage is TRBJ2-1, with 7 bases fitting TRBD2. This CDR3 has 16 amino acids. Germline V gives CDR1 LGHDT, CDR2 YNNKEL (reference sequence). V was clipped by 3 bases and J by 10 bases; unmatched bases: 15. The CDR3 DNA sequence: TGTGCCAGCAGCCAGAACCTAGCGGTCTCCCCTAGGGAGCAGTTCTTC. Its protein product is CASSQNLAVSPREQFF.

V and J are TRBV11-1 and TRBJ2-1; D is perhaps TRBD2 (6 bases). The CDR3 is made up of 16 amino acids. V was pared by 5 bases and J by 6 bases, with 20 bases between. CDR1 SGHAT and CDR2 FQDESV come from the germline V gene (reference sequence). The CDR3 DNA reads TGTGCCAGCAGCCATCCCATCTCTAGCGTGGGCAATGAGCAGTTCTTC. It translates to CASSHPISSVGNEQFF.

The rearrangement uses TRBV6-1 and TRBJ1-4; D is possibly TRBD1 (6 bases). CDR3 length: 14 amino acids. From germline, CDR1 is MNHNS and CDR2 SASEGT. V shed 1 base and J shed 11 bases, with 14 bases lying between them. This chain's CDR3 is CASSEVVETGKLFF. The CDR3 nucleotides are TGTGCCAGCAGTGAAGTGGTGGAAACAGGGAAACTGTTTTTT.

The chain uses TRBV28 and TRBJ1-4; D is uncertain. This CDR3 comprises 14 residues. Trimming pared 3 bases from V and 5 bases from J, leaving 10 bases between. Germline V gene sequence: CDR1 MDHEN, CDR2 SYDVKM. The CDR3 nucleotides read TGTGCCAGCAGTTTCGGAGGTTGGAATGAAAAACTGTTTTTT. Protein sequence: CASSFGGWNEKLFF.

This clone was seen only once. The chain combines TRBV5-4 with TRBJ2-7; TRBD1 matches at 10 bases. Germline CDR1 and CDR2: SGHNT and YYREEE (reference sequence). With V trimmed by 2 bases and J by 1 base, 3 bases remained unmatched. The CDR3 loop spans 15 amino acids. The CDR3 nucleotides are TGTGCCAGCAGCTTACGGGACAGGGGATCCTACGAGCAGTACTTC. Translated, it gives CASSLRDRGSYEQYF.

The sample holds a few counts of this clone. J is TRBJ2-3 and V is TRBV2, with TRBD2 matching over 9 bases. From germline, CDR1 is SNHLY and CDR2 FYNNEI. The CDR3 contains 12 residues. V was clipped by 6 bases and J by 14 bases; unmatched bases: 9. Written as DNA, the CDR3 is TGTGCCAGCAGCCAACTTGGGACTAGCCTGTATTTT. Translating gives CASSQLGTSLYF.

The V call is TRBV9, the J call TRBJ1-6; D is undetermined. The CDR3 contains 15 residues. Germline CDR1 reads SGDLS; CDR2 reads YYNGEE. The V gene lost 5 bases and the J gene lost 0 bases, with 9 bases spanning the gap. The CDR3 here is CASRSGSSYNSPLHF. The CDR3 DNA reads TGTGCCAGCAGGTCGGGGAGCTCCTATAATTCACCCCTCCACTTT.

V is TRBV30 and J is TRBJ1-5, with D possibly TRBD1 on 6 matching bases. The germline V gene encodes CDR1 GTSNPN and CDR2 SVGIG (reference sequence). V was trimmed by 2 bases and J by 7 bases, leaving 15 bases between them. The CDR3 has 14 residues. The CDR3 DNA sequence: TGTGCCTGGAGTAGGGGGGGCAGGGACCAGCCCCAGCATTTT. This codes for CAWSRGGRDQPQHF.